Each of the 10 T cell receptor beta chains below was sequenced from the same sample in a study of shared clonotypes between healthy human individuals. Generated by immunoSEQ multiplex PCR, the TCRdb table keeps only in-frame clones and is missing some. The sample gives about 1 million clones, approximately 80% of which show up once; approximately 0.52% is in the top ten. Source material: memory CD4+ T cells from PBMCs. The subset denotes: CD45RA-negative fraction. These receptors all come from a man between 18 and 29 years old in good health. Some clones in this sample may be carry-over from other donors' samples.

In this sample, this clone turned up a few times. The rearrangement joins TRBV7-9 to TRBJ1-3; D is uncertain. The CDR3 runs to 14 residues. Germline V gives CDR1 SEHNR, CDR2 FQNEAQ (reference sequence). Deletions cut 5 bases from V and 3 bases from J, with 11 bases between. CDR3 sequence reads: CASSARVDGNTIYF. In nucleotides, the CDR3 is TGTGCCAGCAGCGCGAGGGTAGATGGAAACACCATATATTTT.

The V call is TRBV11-3, the J call TRBJ2-7; 8 bases are shared with TRBD1. Losses at the gene ends were 2 bases for V and 6 bases for J; bases not matched to a gene: 3. This CDR3 is built from 13 residues. The germline V gene has CDR1 SGHNT and CDR2 YENEEA. The CDR3 nucleotides are TGTGCCAGCAGCTTAAGACAGGGGTTCGAGCAGTACTTC. Translating gives CASSLRQGFEQYF. Variable domain in full (rest from reference TRBV11-3 and TRBJ2-7): EAGVVQSPRYKIIEKKQPVAFWCNPISGHNTLYWYLQNLGQGPELLIRYENEEAVDDSQLPKDRFSAERLKGVDSTLKIQPAELGDSAVYLCASSLRQGFEQYFGPGTRLTVT.

This chain connects TRBV6-1 to TRBJ1-5; 8 nucleotides match TRBD1. Unmatched junction bases numbered 6, after V lost 6 bases and J lost 5 bases. The CDR3 spans 14 residues. Per the germline V gene, CDR1 is MNHNS and CDR2 is SASEGT. CDR3 sequence (DNA): TGTGCCAGCAGGGGGGACAGGATTTATCAGCCCCAGCATTTT. It codes for CASRGDRIYQPQHF.

The chain recombines TRBV5-1 with TRBJ2-5; D is possibly TRBD1 (6 bases). Per the germline V gene, CDR1 is SGHRS and CDR2 is YFSETQ. The CDR3 contains 16 residues. The V end lost 4 bases, the J end lost 1 base, and 17 bases lay between the germline ends. CDR3 loop: CASSPGTSWGQETQYF. The CDR3 nucleotides are TGCGCCAGCAGCCCGGGGACATCTTGGGGCCAAGAGACCCAGTACTTC.

This clone appeared a single time. With a far larger clone one base away, a read error is the likely cause. The chain carries TRBV4-1 and TRBJ2-7, with a tentative D call TRBD1 (5 bases). The CDR3 covers 13 residues. CDR1 is MGHRA and CDR2 is YSYEKL in the germline V gene. CDR3 region: CASSQNWGDEQCF. In DNA form, the CDR3 reads TGCGCCAGCAGCCAAAACTGGGGCGACGAGCAGTGCTTC.

For this clone: Other DNA sequences of this sample code for an identical CDR3. The CDR3 DNA is TGTGCCTGGAGTGTAGGGGTAGAAGGTTCACCCCTCCACTTT. Translating it yields CAWSVGVEGSPLHF. This chain links TRBV30 with TRBJ1-6, with D possibly TRBD1 on 5 matching bases. The V gene lost 0 bases and the J gene lost 9 bases, with 12 bases spanning the gap. CDR1 GTSNPN and CDR2 SVGIG come from the germline V gene (reference sequence). The CDR3 is 14 amino acids. Combining the CDR3 with reference TRBV30 and TRBJ1-6 gives the whole variable domain SQTIHQWPATLVQPVGSPLSLECTVEGTSNPNLYWYRQAAGRGLQLLFYSVGIGQISSEVPQNLSASRPQDRQFILSSKKLLLSDSGFYLCAWSVGVEGSPLHFGNGTRLTVT.

This rearrangement joins TRBV2 to TRBJ2-3, with 9 nucleotides matching TRBD1. Looked up from germline, CDR1 is SNHLY and CDR2 is FYNNEI. The CDR3 spans 13 residues. Unmatched junction bases numbered 6, after V lost 6 bases and J lost 8 bases. CDR3 region: CASSATQGATQYF. The CDR3 DNA is TGTGCCAGCAGCGCTACACAGGGGGCTACGCAGTATTTT.

The sample holds a few counts of this clone. CDR3: CAWSAYGGYTF. DNA of the CDR3: TGTGCCTGGAGTGCGTACGGTGGCTACACCTTC. The V gene is TRBV30, the J gene TRBJ1-2; no clear D gene. V gave up 1 base and J gave up 7 bases, with 7 bases separating them. The CDR3 sequence is 11 residues long. Germline V gene data show CDR1 as GTSNPN and CDR2 as SVGIG (reference sequence).

The chain has TRBV28 and TRBJ2-3, with 7 bases aligning to TRBD1. The CDR3 is 16 residues long. The germline gives CDR1 MDHEN, CDR2 SYDVKM. V lost 4 bases and J lost 2; bases outside the gene matches: 9. The CDR3 DNA is TGTGCCAGCAGTTCCCCGCGGACAGGCAACACAGATACGCAGTATTTT. Its protein is CASSSPRTGNTDTQYF.

Of note for this clone: A far larger clone is only one base removed, so a read error is likely. The chain couples TRBV10-3 to TRBJ2-5, with TRBD2 matching 10 bases. V lost 0 bases, J lost 4 bases, and 5 bases stayed unmatched. The germline V gene encodes CDR1 ENHRY and CDR2 SYGVKD. The CDR3 is 16 residues long. The DNA for the CDR3 is TGTGCCATCAGTGAGTCGGGGGCTAGCGGGAGAGAGACCCAGTACTTC. Its translation is CAISESGASGRETQYF.